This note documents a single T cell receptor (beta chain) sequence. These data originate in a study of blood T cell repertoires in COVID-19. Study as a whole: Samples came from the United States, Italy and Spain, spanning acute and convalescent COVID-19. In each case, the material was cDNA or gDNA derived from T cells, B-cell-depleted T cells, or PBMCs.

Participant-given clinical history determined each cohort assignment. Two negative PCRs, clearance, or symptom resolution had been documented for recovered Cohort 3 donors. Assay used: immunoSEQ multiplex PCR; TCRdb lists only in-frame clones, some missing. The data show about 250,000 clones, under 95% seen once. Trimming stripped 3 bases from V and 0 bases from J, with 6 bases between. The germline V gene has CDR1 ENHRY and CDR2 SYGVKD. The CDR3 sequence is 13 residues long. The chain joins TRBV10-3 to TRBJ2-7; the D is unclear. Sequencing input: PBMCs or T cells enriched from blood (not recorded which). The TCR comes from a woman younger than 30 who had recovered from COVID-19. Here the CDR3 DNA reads TGTGCCATCAGTGACCTAGGCTCCTACGAGCAGTACTTC. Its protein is CAISDLGSYEQYF.